Given below is one T cell receptor beta chain in context. The entry originates in a study of technical replicates of blood from several donors. Per the germline V gene, CDR1 is MNHNS and CDR2 is SASEGT. There are 12 residues in the CDR3. The V and J ends lost 4 bases and 6 bases respectively, with 9 bases between them. Generated by immunoSEQ multiplex PCR, the TCRdb table keeps only in-frame clones and is missing some. The repertoire holds some 98,000 clones, approximately 96% seen once, with 0.2% to 0.25% in the top ten. This receptor was obtained from a human donor in good health. This sequence joins TRBV6-1 and TRBJ1-2; no definite D call. Sample: T cells isolated from PBMCs. CDR3 sequence (DNA): TGTGCCAGCAGTGGTCTAGTGAATGGCTACACCTTC. It codes for CASSGLVNGYTF.